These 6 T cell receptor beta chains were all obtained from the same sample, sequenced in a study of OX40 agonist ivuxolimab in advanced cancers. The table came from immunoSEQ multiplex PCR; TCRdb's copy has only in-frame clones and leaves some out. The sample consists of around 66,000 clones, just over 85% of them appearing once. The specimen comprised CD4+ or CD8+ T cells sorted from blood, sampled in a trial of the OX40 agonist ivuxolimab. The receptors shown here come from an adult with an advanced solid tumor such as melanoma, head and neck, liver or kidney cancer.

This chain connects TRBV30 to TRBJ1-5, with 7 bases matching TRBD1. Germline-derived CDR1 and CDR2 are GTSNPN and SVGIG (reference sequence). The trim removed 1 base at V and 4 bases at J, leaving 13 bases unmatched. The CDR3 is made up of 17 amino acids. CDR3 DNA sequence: TGTGCCTGGAGTGCCGACGACAACAGGGGCCTGAATCAGCCCCAGCATTTT. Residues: CAWSADDNRGLNQPQHF.

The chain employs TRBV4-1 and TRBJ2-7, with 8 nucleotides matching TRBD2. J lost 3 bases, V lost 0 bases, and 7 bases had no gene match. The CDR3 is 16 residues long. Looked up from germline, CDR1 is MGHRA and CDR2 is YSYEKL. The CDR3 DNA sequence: TGCGCCAGCAGCCAAGAAGGCAGCGGGAGAGGCTACGAGCAGTACTTC. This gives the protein CASSQEGSGRGYEQYF.

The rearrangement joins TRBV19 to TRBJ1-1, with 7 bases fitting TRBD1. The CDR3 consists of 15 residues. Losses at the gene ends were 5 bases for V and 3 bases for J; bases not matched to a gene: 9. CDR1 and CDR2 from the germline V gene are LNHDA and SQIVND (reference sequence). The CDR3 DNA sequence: TGTGCCAGTAGTCATGAAGGGGGCCAGGACACTGAAGCTTTCTTT. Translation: CASSHEGGQDTEAFF.

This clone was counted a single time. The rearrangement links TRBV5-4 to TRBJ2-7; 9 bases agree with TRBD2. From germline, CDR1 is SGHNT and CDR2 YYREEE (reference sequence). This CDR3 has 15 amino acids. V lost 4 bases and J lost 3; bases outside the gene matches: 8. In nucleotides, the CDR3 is TGTGCCAGCAGCCAGTCAACGACTAGCGGCTACGAGCAGTACTTC. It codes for CASSQSTTSGYEQYF.

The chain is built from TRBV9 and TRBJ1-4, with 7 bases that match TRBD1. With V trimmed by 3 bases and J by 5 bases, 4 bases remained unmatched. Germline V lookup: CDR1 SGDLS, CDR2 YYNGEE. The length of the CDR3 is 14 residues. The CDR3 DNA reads TGTGCCAGCAGCGGACAGGGTGGGAATGAAAAACTGTTTTTT. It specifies CASSGQGGNEKLFF. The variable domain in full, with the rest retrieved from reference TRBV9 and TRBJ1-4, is DSGVTQTPKHLITATGQRVTLRCSPRSGDLSVYWYQQSLDQGLQFLIQYYNGEERAKGNILERFSAQQFPDLHSELNLSSLELGDSALYFCASSGQGGNEKLFFGSGTQLSVL.

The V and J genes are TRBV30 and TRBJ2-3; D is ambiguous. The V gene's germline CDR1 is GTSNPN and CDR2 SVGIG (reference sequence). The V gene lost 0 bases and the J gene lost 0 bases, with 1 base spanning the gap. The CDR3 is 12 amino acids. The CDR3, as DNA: TGTGCCTGGAGTGTGAGCACAGATACGCAGTATTTT. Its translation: CAWSVSTDTQYF. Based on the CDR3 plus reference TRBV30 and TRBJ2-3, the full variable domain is SQTIHQWPATLVQPVGSPLSLECTVEGTSNPNLYWYRQAAGRGLQLLFYSVGIGQISSEVPQNLSASRPQDRQFILSSKKLLLSDSGFYLCAWSVSTDTQYFGPGTRLTVL.